The next 7 T cell receptor beta chains were all read from a single sample in a study of CD8 T cells in ankylosing spondylitis. TCRdb re-called the 5' RACE reads with MiXCR, one entry per CDR3 protein. The data contain 300,000 to 400,000 distinct CDR3 sequences, approximately 20% of them seen just once; the ten biggest clones take up less than 20%. Study outcomes and limitations: Typical of ankylosing spondylitis blood, it appeared, was a TCR beta motif of fewer than 10 highly homologous variants.

These receptors have no known antigen. Sequences were obtained from blood, either unsorted or a sorted T cell fraction (not recorded which). All receptors come from a male donor with ankylosing spondylitis.

V usage is TRBV5-1 and J usage is TRBJ2-2, with 11 bases lining up with TRBD1. J gave up 6 bases and V 4 bases, and 8 bases lay outside the gene matches. This CDR3 has 16 residues. Germline assignment: CDR1 SGHRS and CDR2 YFSETQ. The CDR3 bases are TGCGCCAGCAGCGCCCTGGGGACAGGGGGTGCCGGGGAGCTGTTTTTT. This sequence encodes CASSALGTGGAGELFF. The whole variable domain, remainder taken from reference TRBV5-1 and TRBJ2-2, is KAGVTQTPRYLIKTRGQQVTLSCSPISGHRSVSWYQQTPGQGLQFLFEYFSETQRNKGNFPGRFSGRQFSNSRSEMNVSTLELGDSALYLCASSALGTGGAGELFFGEGSRLTVL.

This clonotype has more than one count but fewer than ten. The rearrangement joins TRBV29-1 to TRBJ2-7; 10 nucleotides match TRBD2. The CDR3 is made up of 14 amino acids. Losses at the gene ends were 6 bases for V and 1 base for J; bases not matched to a gene: 6. The germline V gene encodes CDR1 SQVTM and CDR2 ANQGSEA. CDR3 sequence (DNA): TGCAGCGTCAACATAGCGGGAGGTTCCTACGAGCAGTACTTC. It encodes CSVNIAGGSYEQYF.

The V and J genes are TRBV5-1 and TRBJ2-1; the match to TRBD2 covers 11 bases. Germline loops: CDR1 SGHRS, CDR2 YFSETQ. V shed 1 base and J 7 bases; nucleotides not matched to a gene: 4. The CDR3 spans 15 residues. CDR3 DNA sequence: TGCGCCAGCAGCTTGTTAGCGGGAGGGAAGAATGAGCAGTTCTTC. It codes for CASSLLAGGKNEQFF. The variable domain in full, with the rest retrieved from reference TRBV5-1 and TRBJ2-1, is KAGVTQTPRYLIKTRGQQVTLSCSPISGHRSVSWYQQTPGQGLQFLFEYFSETQRNKGNFPGRFSGRQFSNSRSEMNVSTLELGDSALYLCASSLLAGGKNEQFFGPGTRLTVL.

This chain links TRBV7-2 with TRBJ1-2; 9 nucleotides match TRBD1. This CDR3 spans 17 amino acids. Looked up from germline, CDR1 is SGHTA and CDR2 is FQGNSA. V lost 5 bases and J lost 3; bases outside the gene matches: 13. The CDR3 reads CASSKYPLRTGDYGYTF. For the CDR3, the DNA is TGTGCCAGCAGCAAATATCCCCTCCGGACAGGGGACTATGGCTACACCTTC.

The chain employs TRBV6-1 and TRBJ1-6; 8 bases are shared with TRBD1. The CDR3 has 16 residues. The V gene end was trimmed by 6 bases and the J gene end by 6 bases; junction bases not matched to a gene: 10. Germline CDR1 reads MNHNS; CDR2 reads SASEGT. The CDR3 sequence is CASRGTGFDPNSPLHF. In DNA form, the CDR3 reads TGTGCCAGCAGGGGGACAGGATTCGATCCTAATTCACCCCTCCACTTT.

In its sample, this clonotype was seen a few times. The rearrangement uses TRBV15 and TRBJ2-7, with 10 positions matching TRBD2. V lost 8 bases and J lost 2; bases outside the gene matches: 6. CDR3 length: 14 amino acids. The germline CDR1 and CDR2 sequences are LNHNV and YYDKDF (reference sequence). Here the CDR3 reads CATRTSGETYEQYF. The CDR3 DNA is TGTGCCACCCGTACTAGCGGGGAAACCTACGAGCAGTACTTC. Full variable domain (rest looked up from reference TRBV15 and TRBJ2-7): DAMVIQNPRYQVTQFGKPVTLSCSQTLNHNVMYWYQQKSSQAPKLLFHYYDKDFNNEADTPDNFQSRRPNTSFCFLDIRSPGLGDTAMYLCATRTSGETYEQYFGPGTRLTVT.

In this sample, this clonotype turned up many times. The chain combines TRBV6-1 with TRBJ2-2; D unclear. Germline V gene lookup returns CDR1 MNHNS and CDR2 SASEGT. V gave up 6 bases and J gave up 0 bases, with 8 bases separating them. CDR3 length equals 14 residues. This CDR3 is CASRPKANTGELFF. In nucleotides, the CDR3 is TGTGCCAGCAGGCCAAAGGCGAACACCGGGGAGCTGTTTTTT.